Below are 19 T cell receptor beta chains sequenced from a single sample in a study of cytomegalovirus exposure and HLA in healthy donors. It was with 60 Vbeta and 13 Jbeta primers that the PCR ran. Produced via immunoSEQ multiplex PCR; TCRdb's table is partial and in-frame only. The data show about 150,000 clones, with around 80% seen just once and 9.5% to 15% held by the top ten. Sequencing was done on a sample of PBMCs. Source of these receptors: a man under 40 in good health and CMV-seropositive.

This sequence joins TRBV6-1 and TRBJ2-5; 7 positions match TRBD2. The germline CDR1 and CDR2 sequences are MNHNS and SASEGT. This CDR3 comprises 14 residues. V shed 7 bases, J shed 1 base, and the junction held 6 bases outside the gene matches. In DNA, the CDR3 is TGTGCCAGCATGGGAGGGGCAACCCAAGAGACCCAGTACTTC. Amino acid sequence: CASMGGATQETQYF.

This clone was picked up one time. A junction end diverges from the germline sequence, so it may reflect a read error. V usage is TRBV19 and J usage is TRBJ2-7, with TRBD2 identical over 8 bases. Germline values: CDR1 LNHDA, CDR2 SQIVND (reference sequence). The CDR3 is 14 amino acids. CDR3 residues: CAGSASLAGYEQYF. The DNA for the CDR3 is TGTGCCGGTAGTGCTTCCCTAGCGGGTTACGAGCAGTACTTC.

The genes are TRBV30 and TRBJ2-7, with 7 bases aligning to TRBD2. CDR3 length equals 13 residues. Germline assignment: CDR1 GTSNPN and CDR2 SVGIG (reference sequence). Losses at the gene ends were 1 base for V and 6 bases for J; bases not matched to a gene: 6. CDR3 sequence: CAWSGLASGEQYF. The CDR3 bases are TGTGCCTGGAGTGGACTAGCCTCGGGCGAGCAGTACTTC.

The chain is built from TRBV13 and TRBJ2-7, with 9 bases identical to TRBD2. CDR3 length: 14 amino acids. The germline CDR1 and CDR2 sequences are PRHDT and FYEKMQ (reference sequence). Trimming removed 3 bases from V and 6 bases from J; junction bases left unmatched: 6. CDR3 residues: CASSFETSGREQYF. CDR3 nucleotide sequence: TGTGCCAGCAGCTTCGAGACTAGCGGTCGCGAGCAGTACTTC.

The CDR3 loop is CASSLGAGTGELFF. The CDR3 DNA reads as TGTGCCAGCAGCTTGGGGGCTGGCACCGGGGAGCTGTTTTTT. This chain joins TRBV7-3 and TRBJ2-2; tentative D call: TRBD1 (6 bases). This CDR3 has 14 amino acids. Germline lookup yields CDR1 SGHTA and CDR2 FQGTGA. Between the trimmed V and J ends, which lost 3 bases and 4 bases, there was a span of 9 bases. The complete variable domain, with remaining parts taken from reference TRBV7-3 and TRBJ2-2, reads GAGVSQTPSNKVTEKGKYVELRCDPISGHTALYWYRQSLGQGPEFLIYFQGTGAADDSGLPNDRFFAVRPEGSVSTLKIQRTERGDSAVYLCASSLGAGTGELFFGEGSRLTVL.

The chain joins TRBV7-9 to TRBJ2-3; maybe TRBD1 (6 bases). Germline loops: CDR1 SEHNR, CDR2 FQNEAQ (reference sequence). This CDR3 has 14 residues. V was clipped by 4 bases and J by 0 bases, with 8 bases between them. Here the CDR3 reads CASSWGPSTDTQYF. For the CDR3, the DNA is TGTGCCAGCAGCTGGGGGCCTAGCACAGATACGCAGTATTTT.

This clone was seen once. The chain is built from TRBV11-2 and TRBJ1-3; maybe TRBD1 (6 bases). The CDR3 runs 17 residues. Trimming cost V 0 bases and J 4 bases, with 16 bases left between them. Looked up from germline, CDR1 is SGHAT and CDR2 is FQNNGV. The CDR3 loop reads CASSLDRNRVGGNTIYF. In DNA, the CDR3 is TGTGCCAGCAGCTTAGATCGGAACAGGGTTGGAGGAAACACCATATATTTT.

The J gene is TRBJ1-4, the V gene TRBV6-1; no definite D call. Germline CDR1 and CDR2: MNHNS and SASEGT. Between the trimmed V and J ends, which lost 9 bases and 4 bases, there was a span of 9 bases. This CDR3 comprises 12 residues. CDR3: CASSLYNEKLFF. The CDR3 DNA reads TGTGCCAGTTCCCTTTATAATGAAAAACTGTTTTTT.

This rearrangement joins TRBV28 to TRBJ1-4; D gene ambiguous. V lost 3 bases and J 7 bases, leaving 18 bases between the germline ends. CDR1 is MDHEN and CDR2 is SYDVKM in the germline V gene. This CDR3 region has 16 residues. This chain's CDR3 is CASSFYRGSWSEKLFF. The DNA of the CDR3 is TGTGCCAGCAGTTTCTACAGAGGGAGCTGGAGTGAAAAACTGTTTTTT.

This chain joins TRBV29-1 and TRBJ1-3, with D possibly TRBD1 on 5 matching bases. Germline lookup yields CDR1 SQVTM and CDR2 ANQGSEA. Trimming stripped 5 bases from V and 2 bases from J, with 13 bases between. The CDR3 is made up of 14 amino acids. The CDR3: CSVWAGTTGNTIYF. The CDR3 DNA reads TGCAGCGTTTGGGCAGGGACTACTGGAAACACCATATATTTT. Based on the CDR3 plus reference TRBV29-1 and TRBJ1-3, the full variable domain is SAVISQKPSRDICQRGTSLTIQCQVDSQVTMMFWYRQQPGQSLTLIATANQGSEATYESGFVIDKFPISRPNLTFSTLTVSNMSPEDSSIYLCSVWAGTTGNTIYFGEGSWLTVV.

The J gene is TRBJ2-3, the V gene TRBV28; 8 nucleotides line up with TRBD1. Germline V gene sequence: CDR1 MDHEN, CDR2 SYDVKM. The CDR3 contains 19 residues. The trim removed 2 bases at V and 0 bases at J, leaving 13 bases unmatched. CDR3 sequence (DNA): TGTGCCAGCAGTTTAGGGGGATGGGGACAGGAGATTAGCACAGATACGCAGTATTTT. Translation gives CASSLGGWGQEISTDTQYF.

This chain connects TRBV28 to TRBJ2-3; 10 bases are shared with TRBD2. CDR1 is MDHEN, CDR2 SYDVKM, per germline. The CDR3 is 18 residues long. V was clipped by 7 bases and J by 3 bases; unmatched bases: 16. Written as DNA, the CDR3 is TGTGCCAGCATCCACACAGGGGCTAGCGGGAGTTTGACAGATACGCAGTATTTT. This encodes CASIHTGASGSLTDTQYF.

This sequence joins TRBV18 and TRBJ2-1; TRBD2 is a possible D gene (5 bases). Germline CDR1 reads KGHSH; CDR2 reads LQKENI. CDR3 length: 14 amino acids. V lost 4 bases, J lost 5 bases, and 12 bases lay in between. The CDR3 DNA reads as TGTGCCAGCTCACGCTCGGGATCTGACAATGAGCAGTTCTTC. Translating gives CASSRSGSDNEQFF.

The chain has TRBV4-2 and TRBJ2-3, with 7 bases lining up with TRBD1. This CDR3 has 17 amino acids. The J segment lost 1 base and the V segment lost 4 bases, leaving 11 bases of the junction unmatched. The germline V gene encodes CDR1 LGHNA and CDR2 YNFKEQ. CDR3 nucleotides: TGTGCCAGCAGCCCAGGGGGTTGGGTCTCTGGCACAGATACGCAGTATTTT. As protein: CASSPGGWVSGTDTQYF.

This clone came up once. The chain carries TRBV9 and TRBJ2-5; perhaps TRBD1 as D (5 bases). CDR3 size: 15 residues. The V gene's germline CDR1 is SGDLS and CDR2 YYNGEE. With 0 bases removed from V and 5 bases from J, the gap between germline ends came to 14 bases. In nucleotides, the CDR3 is TGTGCCAGCAGCGTAGGGCAGGGATTCCGGGAGACCCAGTACTTC. Its translation is CASSVGQGFRETQYF.

This chain connects TRBV2 to TRBJ2-1; 9 positions agree with TRBD2. CDR3 size: 14 residues. The V gene's germline CDR1 is SNHLY and CDR2 FYNNEI. V shed 1 base and J 15 bases; nucleotides not matched to a gene: 10. This CDR3 is CASSEGREGRNTFF. The DNA for the CDR3 is TGTGCCAGCAGTGAAGGGCGGGAGGGCCGAAACACGTTCTTC.

The rearrangement uses TRBV11-2 and TRBJ2-5, with D perhaps TRBD2 (5 bases). The length of the CDR3 is 15 residues. Trimming took 6 bases from V and 1 from J, leaving 15 bases between them. Germline CDR1 reads SGHAT; CDR2 reads FQNNGV. The CDR3 loop reads CASSPRGRAQETQYF. CDR3 sequence (DNA): TGTGCCAGCAGTCCTCGAGGGCGGGCCCAAGAGACCCAGTACTTC.

The CDR3 nucleotides read TGTGCCAGCAGTCTGACCGGGACAGAGTCCAACGAGCAGTACTTC. This codes for CASSLTGTESNEQYF. The chain recombines TRBV6-5 with TRBJ2-7; 7 bases are a match to TRBD1. Germline V lookup: CDR1 MNHEY, CDR2 SVGAGI. V lost 5 bases, J lost 5 bases, and 12 bases stayed unmatched. This CDR3 is 15 amino acids long.

The chain recombines TRBV19 with TRBJ2-6; D not resolved. V lost 5 bases, J lost 0 bases, and 5 bases lay in between. The CDR3 length is 14 residues. Germline values: CDR1 LNHDA, CDR2 SQIVND (reference sequence). This chain's CDR3 is CASSHPSGANVLTF. The CDR3 bases are TGTGCCAGTAGTCATCCCTCTGGGGCCAACGTCCTGACTTTC.